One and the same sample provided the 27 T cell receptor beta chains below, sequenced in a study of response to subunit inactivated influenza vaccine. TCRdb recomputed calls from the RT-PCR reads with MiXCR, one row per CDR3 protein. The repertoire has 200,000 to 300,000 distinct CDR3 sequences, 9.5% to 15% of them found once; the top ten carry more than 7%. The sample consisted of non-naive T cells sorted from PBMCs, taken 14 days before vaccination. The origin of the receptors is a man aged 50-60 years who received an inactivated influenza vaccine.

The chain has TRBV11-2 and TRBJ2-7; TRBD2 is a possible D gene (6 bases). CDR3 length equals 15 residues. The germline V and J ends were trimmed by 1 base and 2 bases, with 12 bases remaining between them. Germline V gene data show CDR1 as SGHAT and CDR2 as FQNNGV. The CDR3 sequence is CASSLAGGTTYEQYF. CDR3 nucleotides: TGTGCCAGCAGCTTAGCGGGCGGGACCACCTACGAGCAGTACTTC.

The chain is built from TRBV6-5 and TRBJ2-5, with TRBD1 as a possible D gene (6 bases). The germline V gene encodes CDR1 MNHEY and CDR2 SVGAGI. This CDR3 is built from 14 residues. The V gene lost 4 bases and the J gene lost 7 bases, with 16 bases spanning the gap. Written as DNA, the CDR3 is TGTGCCAGCAGTTTGACAGGTCTGAGGAGGACCCAGTACTTC. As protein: CASSLTGLRRTQYF.

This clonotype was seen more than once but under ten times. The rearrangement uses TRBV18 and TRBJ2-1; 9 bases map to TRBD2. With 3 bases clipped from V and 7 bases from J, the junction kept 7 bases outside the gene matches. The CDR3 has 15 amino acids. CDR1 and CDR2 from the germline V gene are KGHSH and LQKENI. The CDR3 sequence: CASSPFAGGLNEQFF. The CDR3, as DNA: TGTGCCAGCTCACCCTTTGCGGGGGGGCTTAATGAGCAGTTCTTC.

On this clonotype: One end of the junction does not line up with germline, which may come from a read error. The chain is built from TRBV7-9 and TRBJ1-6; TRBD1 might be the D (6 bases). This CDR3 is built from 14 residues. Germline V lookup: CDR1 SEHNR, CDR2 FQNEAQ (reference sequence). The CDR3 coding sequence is TGTGCCATCAGCCTAGGACAGCTCGATTCACCCCTCCACTTT. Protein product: CAISLGQLDSPLHF. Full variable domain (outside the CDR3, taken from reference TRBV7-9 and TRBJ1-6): DTGVSQNPRHKITKRGQNVTFRCDPISEHNRLYWYRQTLGQGPEFLTYFQNEAQLEKSRLLSDRFSAERPKGSFSTLEIQRTEQGDSAMYLCAISLGQLDSPLHFGNGTRLTVT.

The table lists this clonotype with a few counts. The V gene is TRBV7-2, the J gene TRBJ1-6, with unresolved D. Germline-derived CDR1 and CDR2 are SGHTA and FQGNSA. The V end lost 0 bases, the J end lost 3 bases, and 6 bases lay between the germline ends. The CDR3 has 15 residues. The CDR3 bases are TGTGCCAGCAGCTTAGCAGGACTCTATAATTCACCCCTCCACTTT. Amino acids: CASSLAGLYNSPLHF.

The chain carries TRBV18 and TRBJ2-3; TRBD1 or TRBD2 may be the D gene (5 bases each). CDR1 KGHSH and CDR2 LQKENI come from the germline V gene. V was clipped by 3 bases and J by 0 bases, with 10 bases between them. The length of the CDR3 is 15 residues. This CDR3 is CASSPPGPSTDTQYF. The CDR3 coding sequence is TGTGCCAGCTCACCGCCGGGACCAAGCACAGATACGCAGTATTTT. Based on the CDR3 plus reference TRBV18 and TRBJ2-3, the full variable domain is NAGVMQNPRHLVRRRGQEARLRCSPMKGHSHVYWYRQLPEEGLKFMVYLQKENIIDESGMPKERFSAEFPKEGPSILRIQQVVRGDSAAYFCASSPPGPSTDTQYFGPGTRLTVL.

CDR3 coding DNA: TGTGCCAGCAGTTTTGGGACTAGCGTTTACGAGCAGTACTTC. It yields the protein CASSFGTSVYEQYF. This rearrangement joins TRBV28 to TRBJ2-7, with 10 bases aligning to TRBD2. Per the germline V gene, CDR1 is MDHEN and CDR2 is SYDVKM. This CDR3 region has 14 residues. J was trimmed by 4 bases and V by 3 bases; bases with no gene match: 3. The full variable domain, completed using reference TRBV28 and TRBJ2-7, is DVKVTQSSRYLVKRTGEKVFLECVQDMDHENMFWYRQDPGLGLRLIYFSYDVKMKEKGDIPEGYSVSREKKERFSLILESASTNQTSMYLCASSFGTSVYEQYFGPGTRLTVT.

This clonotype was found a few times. The CDR3 DNA reads as TGTGCCAGCAGTGAAGAGACGGGCCGGGGGAATCAGCCCCAGCATTTT. This encodes CASSEETGRGNQPQHF. The V call is TRBV2, the J call TRBJ1-5, with a possible D match to TRBD1 (5 bases). V was shortened by 1 base and J by 4 bases, with 14 bases between the two germline ends. CDR1 is SNHLY and CDR2 is FYNNEI in the germline V gene. This CDR3 spans 16 amino acids.

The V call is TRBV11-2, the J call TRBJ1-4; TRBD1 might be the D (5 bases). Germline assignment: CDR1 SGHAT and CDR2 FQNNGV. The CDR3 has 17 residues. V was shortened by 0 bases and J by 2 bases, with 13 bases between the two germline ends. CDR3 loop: CASSLDFRARTNEKLFF. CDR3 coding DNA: TGTGCCAGCAGCTTAGATTTCAGGGCGCGCACTAATGAAAAACTGTTTTTT.

The CDR3 loop is CASSLETCGSYNEQFF. CDR3 nucleotides: TGCGCCAGCAGCTTGGAAACTTGCGGGTCCTACAATGAGCAGTTCTTC. The chain links TRBV5-1 to TRBJ2-1, with D tentatively TRBD2 (5 bases). The CDR3 extends over 16 amino acids. Per the germline V gene, CDR1 is SGHRS and CDR2 is YFSETQ. The V gene lost 0 bases and the J gene lost 1 base, with 11 bases spanning the gap. Variable domain in full (rest from reference TRBV5-1 and TRBJ2-1): KAGVTQTPRYLIKTRGQQVTLSCSPISGHRSVSWYQQTPGQGLQFLFEYFSETQRNKGNFPGRFSGRQFSNSRSEMNVSTLELGDSALYLCASSLETCGSYNEQFFGPGTRLTVL.

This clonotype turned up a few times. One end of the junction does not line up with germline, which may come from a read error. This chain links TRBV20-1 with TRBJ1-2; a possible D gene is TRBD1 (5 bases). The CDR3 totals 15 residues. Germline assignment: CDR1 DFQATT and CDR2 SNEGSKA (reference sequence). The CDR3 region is CSARLQDPGDYGYSF. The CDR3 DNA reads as TGCAGTGCTAGATTACAGGATCCGGGAGACTATGGCTACTCCTTC.

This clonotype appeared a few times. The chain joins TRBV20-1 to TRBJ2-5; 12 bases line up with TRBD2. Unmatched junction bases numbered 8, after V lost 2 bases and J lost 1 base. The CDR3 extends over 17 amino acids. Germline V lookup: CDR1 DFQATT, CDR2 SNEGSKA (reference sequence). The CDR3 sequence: CSARSLTSGGLQETQYF. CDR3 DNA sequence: TGCAGTGCTAGAAGCCTGACTAGCGGGGGACTCCAAGAGACCCAGTACTTC.

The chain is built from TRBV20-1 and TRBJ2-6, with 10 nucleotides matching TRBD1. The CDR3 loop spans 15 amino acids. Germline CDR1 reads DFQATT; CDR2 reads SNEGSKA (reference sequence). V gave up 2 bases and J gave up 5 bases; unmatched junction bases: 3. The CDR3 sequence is CSARRDRGWANVLTF. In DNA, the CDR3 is TGCAGTGCTAGAAGGGACAGGGGCTGGGCCAACGTCCTGACTTTC.

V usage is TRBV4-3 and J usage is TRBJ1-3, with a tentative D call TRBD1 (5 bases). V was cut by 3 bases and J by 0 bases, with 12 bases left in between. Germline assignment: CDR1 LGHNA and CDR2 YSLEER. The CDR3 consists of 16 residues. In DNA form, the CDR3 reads TGCGCCAGCAGCCAGGACACCGCCCTCTCTGGAAACACCATATATTTT. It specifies CASSQDTALSGNTIYF.

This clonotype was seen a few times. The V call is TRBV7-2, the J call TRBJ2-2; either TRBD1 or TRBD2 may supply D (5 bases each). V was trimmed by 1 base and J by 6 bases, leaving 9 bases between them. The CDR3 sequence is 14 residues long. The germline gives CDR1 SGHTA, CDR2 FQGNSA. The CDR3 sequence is CASSLEGTAGELFF. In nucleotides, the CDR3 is TGTGCCAGCAGCTTAGAAGGGACCGCCGGGGAGCTGTTTTTT.

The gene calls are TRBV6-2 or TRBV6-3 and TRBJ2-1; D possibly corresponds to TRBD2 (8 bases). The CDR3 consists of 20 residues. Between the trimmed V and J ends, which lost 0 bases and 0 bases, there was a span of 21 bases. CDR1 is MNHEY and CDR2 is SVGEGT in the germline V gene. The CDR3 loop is CASSYSRPRGTRTSYNEQFF. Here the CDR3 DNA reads TGTGCCAGCAGTTACTCCCGTCCCAGGGGGACTAGGACCTCCTACAATGAGCAGTTCTTC.

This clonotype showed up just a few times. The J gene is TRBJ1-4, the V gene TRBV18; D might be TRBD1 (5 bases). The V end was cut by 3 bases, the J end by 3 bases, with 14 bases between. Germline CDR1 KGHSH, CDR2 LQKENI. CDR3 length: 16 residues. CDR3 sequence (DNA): TGTGCCAGCTCACCCACGGTAGGGGTGGCTAATGAAAAACTGTTTTTT. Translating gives CASSPTVGVANEKLFF.

DNA for the CDR3: TGTGCCAGCAGTGAAGGCTATCCGCGGGAGGCCCCCGGGGGGACGCAGTATTTT. This translates into CASSEGYPREAPGGTQYF. The chain carries TRBV6-1 and TRBJ2-3; 8 nucleotides agree with TRBD2. In germline, CDR1 is MNHNS, CDR2 SASEGT. After removal of 1 base from V and 9 bases from J, the junction contained 18 bases not matched to a gene. The CDR3 length is 18 residues.

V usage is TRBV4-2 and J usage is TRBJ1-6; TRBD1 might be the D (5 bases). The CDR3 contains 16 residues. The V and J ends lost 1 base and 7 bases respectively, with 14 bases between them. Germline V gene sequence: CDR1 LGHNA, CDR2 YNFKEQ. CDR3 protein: CASSQGGSGLNSPLHF. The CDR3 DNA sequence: TGTGCCAGCAGCCAAGGGGGCTCAGGGTTAAATTCACCCCTCCACTTT.

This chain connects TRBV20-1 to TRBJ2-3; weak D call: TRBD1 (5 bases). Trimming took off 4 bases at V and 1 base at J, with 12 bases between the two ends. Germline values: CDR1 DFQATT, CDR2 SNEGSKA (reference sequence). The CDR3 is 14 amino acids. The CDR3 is CSATRTRRTDTQYF. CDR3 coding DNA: TGCAGTGCTACAAGGACAAGGCGCACAGATACGCAGTATTTT.

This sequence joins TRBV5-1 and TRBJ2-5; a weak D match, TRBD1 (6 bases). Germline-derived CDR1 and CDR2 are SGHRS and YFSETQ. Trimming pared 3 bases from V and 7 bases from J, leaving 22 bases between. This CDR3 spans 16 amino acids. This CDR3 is CASSSQAGALMGTQYF. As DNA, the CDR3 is TGCGCCAGCAGCTCCCAGGCAGGGGCCCTTATGGGGACCCAGTACTTC.

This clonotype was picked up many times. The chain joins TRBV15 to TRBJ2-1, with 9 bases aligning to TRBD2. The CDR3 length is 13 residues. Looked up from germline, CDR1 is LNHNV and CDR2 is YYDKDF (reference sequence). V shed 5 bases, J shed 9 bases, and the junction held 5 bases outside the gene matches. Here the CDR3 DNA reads TGTGCCACCAGCCTAGCGGGGTTTGGTGAGCAGTTCTTC. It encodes CATSLAGFGEQFF.

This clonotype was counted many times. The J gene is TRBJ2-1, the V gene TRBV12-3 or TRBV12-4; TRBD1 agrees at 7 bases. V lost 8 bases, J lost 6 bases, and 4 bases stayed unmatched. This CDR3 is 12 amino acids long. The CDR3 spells CASGRTGNEQFF. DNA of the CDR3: TGTGCCAGCGGAAGGACAGGCAATGAGCAGTTCTTC.

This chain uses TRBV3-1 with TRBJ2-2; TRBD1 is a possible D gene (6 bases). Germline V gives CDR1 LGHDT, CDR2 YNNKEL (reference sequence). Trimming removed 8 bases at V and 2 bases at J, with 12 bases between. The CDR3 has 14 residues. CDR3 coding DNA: TGTGCCAGCCAGTCAGGGGTAAACACCGGGGAGCTGTTTTTT. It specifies CASQSGVNTGELFF.

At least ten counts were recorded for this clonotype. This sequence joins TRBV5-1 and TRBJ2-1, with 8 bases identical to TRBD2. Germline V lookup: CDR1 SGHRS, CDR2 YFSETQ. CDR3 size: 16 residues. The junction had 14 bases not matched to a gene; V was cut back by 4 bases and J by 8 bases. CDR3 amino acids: CASSPGVGTRGDEQFF. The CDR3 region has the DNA TGCGCCAGCAGCCCGGGGGTCGGGACTAGAGGCGATGAGCAGTTCTTC.

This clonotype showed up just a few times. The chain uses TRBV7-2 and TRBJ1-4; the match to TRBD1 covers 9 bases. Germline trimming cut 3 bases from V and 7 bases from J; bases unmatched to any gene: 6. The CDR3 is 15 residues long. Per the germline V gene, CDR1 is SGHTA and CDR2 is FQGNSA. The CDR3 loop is CASSFWTGVGEKLFF. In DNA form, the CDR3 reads TGTGCCAGCAGCTTCTGGACAGGGGTGGGTGAAAAACTGTTTTTT.

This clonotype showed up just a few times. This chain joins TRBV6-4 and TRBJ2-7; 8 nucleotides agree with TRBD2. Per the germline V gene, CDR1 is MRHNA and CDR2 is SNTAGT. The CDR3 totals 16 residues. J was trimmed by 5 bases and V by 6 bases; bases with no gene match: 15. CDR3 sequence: CASSPLSGTSSHEQYF. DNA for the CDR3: TGTGCCAGCAGCCCCCTTTCCGGGACTAGTTCCCACGAGCAGTACTTC.